This T cell receptor (beta chain) emerged from a study of control samples from healthy donors and cancer patients. The repertoire was sequenced with immunoSEQ multiplex PCR; TCRdb's copy has only in-frame clones and lacks some. The table lists roughly 130,000 clones, 85% to 95% of them singletons. CDR1 is SGHVS and CDR2 is FQNEAQ in the germline V gene. The CDR3 contains 14 residues. Trimming cost V 11 bases and J 0 bases, with 15 bases left between them. Material for sequencing was blood. The genes are TRBV7-8 and TRBJ2-3, with D possibly being TRBD2 (6 bases). This sequence originates from a man aged 25-45 years in good health. CDR3 bases: TGTGCCTCTCGCCTAGCGATAAGCACAGATACGCAGTATTTT. It specifies CASRLAISTDTQYF.